Below, 28 T cell receptor beta chains from the same sample are listed, as sequenced in a study of OX40 agonist ivuxolimab in advanced cancers. Method: immunoSEQ multiplex PCR; TCRdb's copy keeps in-frame clones and lacks some. This sample yields nearly 95,000 clones, of which 90% to 95% are seen a single time; about 2.4% belongs to the top ten. Material: CD4+ or CD8+ T cells sorted from blood, obtained in a trial of the OX40 agonist ivuxolimab. Receptor source: an adult with an advanced solid tumor such as melanoma, head and neck, liver or kidney cancer.

The chain couples TRBV14 to TRBJ1-2; D gene unclear. There are 14 residues in the CDR3. Per germline, CDR1 SGHDN and CDR2 FVKESK. V was pared by 3 bases and J by 4 bases, with 12 bases between. This CDR3 is CASSQYQAAYGYTF. The CDR3 region has the DNA TGTGCCAGCAGCCAGTACCAGGCAGCCTATGGCTACACCTTC.

This chain links TRBV4-2 with TRBJ1-2, with a weak D call TRBD1 (5 bases). The CDR3 is 12 amino acids. The ends were cut back, 5 bases at V and 6 bases at J, with 10 bases in the middle. Looked up from germline, CDR1 is LGHNA and CDR2 is YNFKEQ. The CDR3 is CASSFQGDGYTF. The CDR3 region has the DNA TGTGCCAGCAGCTTCCAAGGGGATGGCTACACCTTC.

This rearrangement joins TRBV9 to TRBJ2-6, with TRBD1 matching 7 bases. This CDR3 has 16 residues. Germline V gives CDR1 SGDLS, CDR2 YYNGEE. V shed 5 bases and J 0 bases; nucleotides not matched to a gene: 5. This chain's CDR3 is CASSTGESSGANVLTF. The CDR3 DNA reads as TGTGCCAGCAGTACAGGGGAGAGCTCTGGGGCCAACGTCCTGACTTTC. Together with reference TRBV9 and TRBJ2-6, the CDR3 gives the full variable domain: DSGVTQTPKHLITATGQRVTLRCSPRSGDLSVYWYQQSLDQGLQFLIQYYNGEERAKGNILERFSAQQFPDLHSELNLSSLELGDSALYFCASSTGESSGANVLTFGAGSRLTVL.

The V and J genes are TRBV19 and TRBJ2-1; 9 positions match TRBD2. The ends lost 5 bases at V and 6 bases at J; junction bases unmatched: 2. Germline loops: CDR1 LNHDA, CDR2 SQIVND (reference sequence). The CDR3 loop spans 13 amino acids. This CDR3 reads CASSASGANEQFF. Here the CDR3 DNA reads TGTGCCAGTAGTGCTAGCGGGGCCAATGAGCAGTTCTTC. The variable domain in full, completed from reference TRBV19 and TRBJ2-1, reads DGGITQSPKYLFRKEGQNVTLSCEQNLNHDAMYWYRQDPGQGLRLIYYSQIVNDFQKGDIAEGYSVSREKKESFPLTVTSAQKNPTAFYLCASSASGANEQFFGPGTRLTVL.

The chain combines TRBV4-1 with TRBJ1-3; TRBD1 might be the D (6 bases). CDR1 and CDR2 (germline): MGHRA, YSYEKL. Trimming cost V 0 bases and J 4 bases, with 10 bases left between them. CDR3 length equals 15 residues. This CDR3 is CASSQEGAPGNTIYF. Here the CDR3 DNA reads TGCGCCAGCAGCCAAGAGGGGGCCCCCGGAAACACCATATATTTT.

The CDR3 DNA follows: TGTGCCAGCAGCGTAGCTCGGGGCTCCTACAATGAGCAGTTCTTC. Its protein is CASSVARGSYNEQFF. The chain employs TRBV9 and TRBJ2-1; possibly TRBD2 for D (5 bases). The CDR3 is 15 residues long. Germline V CDR1 and CDR2: SGDLS, YYNGEE. V was cut by 0 bases and J by 0 bases, with 7 bases left in between.

In DNA form, the CDR3 reads TGTGCCAGTAGTATTATTTCGGACAGGGGGTATGGCTACACCTTC. Residues: CASSIISDRGYGYTF. The chain employs TRBV19 and TRBJ1-2, with 10 nucleotides matching TRBD1. The CDR3 totals 15 residues. Unmatched junction bases numbered 6, after V lost 3 bases and J lost 5 bases. Germline lookup yields CDR1 LNHDA and CDR2 SQIVND (reference sequence).

The CDR3 nucleotides read TGTGCCAGCAGTTTCGCGTTTGCCACAGATACGCAGTATTTT. Protein: CASSFAFATDTQYF. The chain uses TRBV27 and TRBJ2-3; D unclear. The CDR3 has 14 residues. Deletions cut 3 bases from V and 2 bases from J, with 9 bases between. Germline V gives CDR1 MNHEY, CDR2 SMNVEV (reference sequence).

The CDR3 DNA follows: TGTGCCAGCAGCTTAATACTAGCGGCCTACAATGAGCAGTTCTTC. Translating gives CASSLILAAYNEQFF. The chain employs TRBV7-3 and TRBJ2-1, with TRBD2 identical over 8 bases. CDR1 is SGHTA and CDR2 is FQGTGA in the germline V gene. Unmatched junction bases numbered 1, after V lost 1 base and J lost 2 bases. This CDR3 is 15 amino acids long.

The chain employs TRBV14 and TRBJ2-5, with D perhaps matching TRBD2 (6 bases). The CDR3 spans 16 residues. CDR1 and CDR2 (germline): SGHDN, FVKESK. Trimming removed 3 bases at V and 4 bases at J, with 18 bases between. This CDR3 is CASSHPTGSLRETQYF. CDR3 nucleotide sequence: TGTGCCAGCAGCCACCCTACCGGGAGCCTAAGAGAGACCCAGTACTTC.

V usage is TRBV6-5 and J usage is TRBJ1-5; 7 bases line up with TRBD1. CDR1 and CDR2 (germline): MNHEY, SVGAGI. The CDR3 covers 14 residues. V gave up 6 bases and J gave up 4 bases; unmatched junction bases: 6. CDR3 sequence reads: CASSPDRENQPQHF. CDR3 coding DNA: TGTGCCAGCAGCCCAGACAGGGAAAATCAGCCCCAGCATTTT.

The V call is TRBV9, the J call TRBJ2-1; D remains ambiguous. From germline, CDR1 is SGDLS and CDR2 YYNGEE. CDR3 length: 14 residues. V dropped 3 bases and J dropped 2 bases, with 9 bases sitting between them. CDR3 region: CASSAGPPYNEQFF. The DNA for the CDR3 is TGTGCCAGCAGCGCCGGACCCCCCTACAATGAGCAGTTCTTC.

The chain links TRBV29-1 to TRBJ2-2; D might be TRBD1 (5 bases). Germline loops: CDR1 SQVTM, CDR2 ANQGSEA. The CDR3 extends over 12 amino acids. V gave up 2 bases and J gave up 4 bases, with 5 bases separating them. The CDR3 here is CSVERGTGELFF. CDR3 coding DNA: TGCAGCGTTGAAAGGGGCACCGGGGAGCTGTTTTTT.

This chain connects TRBV4-1 to TRBJ1-1; D remains unclear. V dropped 1 base and J dropped 6 bases, with 9 bases sitting between them. Germline V gene lookup returns CDR1 MGHRA and CDR2 YSYEKL. The CDR3 has 13 amino acids. In DNA, the CDR3 is TGCGCCAGCAGCCAAGGGTTACAATCTGAAGCTTTCTTT. It is translated as CASSQGLQSEAFF.

The J gene is TRBJ2-1, the V gene TRBV4-1; D unresolved. The germline V gene has CDR1 MGHRA and CDR2 YSYEKL. There are 10 residues in the CDR3. V was trimmed by 3 bases and J by 6 bases, leaving 0 bases between them. The CDR3 coding sequence is TGCGCCAGCAGCCACAATGAGCAGTTCTTC. This translates into CASSHNEQFF.

The chain employs TRBV6-5 and TRBJ1-4; unclear D gene. Germline values: CDR1 MNHEY, CDR2 SVGAGI. Trimming removed 2 bases at V and 7 bases at J, with 14 bases between. CDR3 size: 15 residues. The CDR3 protein is CASSYRAGASEKLFF. For the CDR3, the DNA is TGTGCCAGCAGTTACAGGGCAGGAGCAAGTGAAAAACTGTTTTTT.

This CDR3 reads CASNSYEQYF. The CDR3 coding sequence is TGTGCCAGCAACAGCTACGAGCAGTACTTC. The chain carries TRBV6-1 and TRBJ2-7; D is undetermined. In germline, CDR1 is MNHNS, CDR2 SASEGT. V was cut by 7 bases and J by 3 bases, with 4 bases left in between. CDR3 length equals 10 residues.

J is TRBJ2-3 and V is TRBV5-4; D remains ambiguous. The V and J ends lost 0 bases and 1 base respectively, with 6 bases between them. The germline gives CDR1 SGHNT, CDR2 YYREEE (reference sequence). The CDR3 length is 14 residues. The CDR3 DNA is TGTGCCAGCAGCTTGGGTTCAGGCACAGATACGCAGTATTTT. Translation: CASSLGSGTDTQYF.

J is TRBJ2-7 and V is TRBV5-6; 9 bases are a match to TRBD2. V lost 6 bases and J lost 3; bases outside the gene matches: 7. Germline loops: CDR1 SGHDT, CDR2 YYEEEE. This CDR3 is 14 amino acids long. The CDR3 protein is CASKPGLAYYEQYF. Written as DNA, the CDR3 is TGTGCCAGCAAGCCGGGACTAGCCTACTACGAGCAGTACTTC.

The chain couples TRBV27 to TRBJ1-2; possible D gene TRBD1, 6 bases. The germline gives CDR1 MNHEY, CDR2 SMNVEV (reference sequence). V was clipped by 2 bases and J by 3 bases, with 7 bases between them. This CDR3 contains 13 residues. CDR3 sequence: CASSLGGHYGYTF. The DNA for the CDR3 is TGTGCCAGCAGTTTAGGGGGGCACTATGGCTACACCTTC.

The chain uses TRBV9 and TRBJ2-7; TRBD2 matches 15 bases. Trimming removed 2 bases from V and 4 bases from J; junction bases left unmatched: 1. The CDR3 is 15 amino acids. Germline lookup yields CDR1 SGDLS and CDR2 YYNGEE. The CDR3 bases are TGTGCCAGCAGCGTGGGGACTAGCGGGGGGTACGAGCAGTACTTC. Translation: CASSVGTSGGYEQYF.

The chain couples TRBV5-1 to TRBJ2-7; D is unresolved. This CDR3 is built from 13 residues. The V gene lost 0 bases and the J gene lost 5 bases, with 9 bases spanning the gap. In germline, CDR1 is SGHRS, CDR2 YFSETQ. CDR3: CASSLVGSHEQYF. CDR3 nucleotides: TGCGCCAGCAGCTTGGTAGGGTCCCACGAGCAGTACTTC.

The chain carries TRBV27 and TRBJ1-2, with D perhaps TRBD1 (5 bases). Per germline, CDR1 MNHEY and CDR2 SMNVEV (reference sequence). The CDR3 is 14 amino acids. V lost 0 bases to trimming and J lost 6 bases, with 11 bases between them. DNA for the CDR3: TGTGCCAGCAGTTTATCGGGGGGTCCGGATGGCTACACCTTC. It specifies CASSLSGGPDGYTF.

This clone was recorded only once. The chain links TRBV19 to TRBJ1-1; D perhaps matches TRBD1 (5 bases). Germline values: CDR1 LNHDA, CDR2 SQIVND (reference sequence). The V end was cut by 1 base, the J end by 11 bases, with 20 bases between. The CDR3 length is 15 residues. CDR3 nucleotides: TGTGCCAGTAGTATAGTTATTGGGGCTGGAGAGTTGGCTTTCTTT. It codes for CASSIVIGAGELAFF.

This chain uses TRBV5-5 with TRBJ1-4, with no clear D. The germline CDR1 and CDR2 sequences are SGHKS and YYEKEE (reference sequence). Deletions cut 0 bases from V and 0 bases from J, with 6 bases between. This CDR3 has 15 residues. The CDR3 DNA follows: TGTGCCAGCAGCTTGGAGCCAGCAACTAATGAAAAACTGTTTTTT. This gives the protein CASSLEPATNEKLFF.

The CDR3 loop reads CASSSQGNYGYTF. The CDR3 DNA reads TGTGCCAGCAGCTCGCAGGGTAACTATGGCTACACCTTC. This sequence joins TRBV7-8 and TRBJ1-2; the D gene is possibly TRBD1 (5 bases). CDR3 length: 13 residues. The V and J ends lost 4 bases and 1 base respectively, with 7 bases between them. The germline gives CDR1 SGHVS, CDR2 FQNEAQ.

The rearrangement links TRBV11-2 to TRBJ1-5; D not certain. The CDR3 runs to 12 residues. Trimming removed 1 base at V and 8 bases at J, with 6 bases between. Germline V gene data show CDR1 as SGHAT and CDR2 as FQNNGV. CDR3 nucleotide sequence: TGTGCCAGCAGCTTAGGGTCCGAGCCCCAGCATTTT. Protein sequence: CASSLGSEPQHF.

The rearrangement links TRBV5-6 to TRBJ2-5; 14 bases agree with TRBD2. This CDR3 comprises 17 residues. The V and J ends lost 4 bases and 0 bases, in that order; junction bases with no gene match: 5. From germline, CDR1 is SGHDT and CDR2 YYEEEE. The CDR3 here is CASSKGLAGAYQETQYF. The CDR3 DNA follows: TGTGCCAGCAGCAAGGGACTAGCGGGAGCATACCAAGAGACCCAGTACTTC.